Below, one TCR beta chain is given with its context. The germline V and J ends were trimmed by 5 bases and 3 bases, with 17 bases remaining between them. The CDR3 totals 16 residues. Germline V CDR1 and CDR2: MDHEN, SYDVKM. The entry originates in a study of blood T cell repertoires in COVID-19. Study-wide context: COVID-19 samples from acute and convalescent phases originated in the United States, Italy and Spain. The cDNA or gDNA used as material had been derived from T cells, B-cell-depleted T cells, or PBMCs.

Original handling: Counts of nucleated cells, estimated from reference gene primer amplification, were obtained. The assay was immunoSEQ multiplex PCR, and TCRdb's table has in-frame clones only and misses some. The DNA was the basis for D and trimming; V, J and clone size are from that table. The sample holds about 310,000 clones, about nine tenths seen once. Sequences were obtained from peripheral blood. The J gene is TRBJ1-3, the V gene TRBV28, with a weak D call TRBD1 (6 bases). This TCR was recovered from a man aged 50 or older with active or convalescent COVID-19. This CDR3 is CASSPIGRGSGNTIYF. The CDR3 nucleotides are TGTGCCAGCAGTCCAATCGGCAGGGGAAGTGGAAACACCATATATTTT.